Many counts were recorded for the clone carrying this TCR beta chain. The target antigen is unknown. The data were obtained in a study of T cells in Graves' hyperthyroidism and ophthalmopathy. General observations from the study: Most thyroid-expanded clonotypes above 0.001 were also found in blood.

Germline V CDR1 and CDR2: LNHDA, SQIVND (reference sequence). The CDR3 consists of 15 residues. Germline trimming cut 3 bases from V and 3 bases from J; bases unmatched to any gene: 3. From RNA transcripts, TCR beta CDR3 regions were amplified. When the TCR CDR3 underwent first-round RT-PCR, the HTBI primer set was used. TCRdb itself ran the multiplex PCR reads through MiXCR, one entry per CDR3 protein. This sample has approximately 250,000 distinct CDR3 sequences, with more than 20% found just once. Patients with ophthalmopathy all had a Clinical Activity Score of at least 3, a NOSPECS grade of at least 4 and duration under 3 months.

The sample was blood. The chain combines TRBV19 with TRBJ2-4; 9 nucleotides align to TRBD1. The sequence was collected from a woman aged 40-49 years with Graves' ophthalmopathy. CDR3 sequence reads: CASSMGQGVKNIQYF. The CDR3 region has the DNA TGTGCCAGTAGTATGGGACAGGGTGTCAAAAACATTCAGTACTTC.